The text below deals with one T cell receptor beta chain. Its target is unknown. These data come from a study of cytomegalovirus exposure and HLA in healthy donors. This CDR3 region has 14 residues. Germline CDR1 and CDR2: SGHRS and YFSETQ. Trimming removed 4 bases at V and 6 bases at J, with 17 bases between. General study points: The only immune exposure information that was available was CMV serostatus. Most of the CMV-associated TCR beta chains (in a later analysis) appeared to be HLA-restricted.

The primer mix had 60 Vbeta and 13 Jbeta primers. Using immunoSEQ multiplex PCR, the repertoire was profiled, and TCRdb retains in-frame clones only, with some absent. The sample includes about 160,000 clones, about three quarters seen only once; the top ten take around 7%. The chain carries TRBV5-1 and TRBJ2-7; TRBD2 is a possible D gene (7 bases). The specimen sequenced was PBMCs. The clonotype was recovered from a middle-aged woman in good health and CMV-seropositive. CDR3 region: CASSVRGAPFEQYF. CDR3 in DNA: TGCGCCAGCAGCGTTCGGGGGGCCCCTTTCGAGCAGTACTTC.